These 20 T cell receptor beta chains came from one sample sequenced in a study of blood T cell repertoires in COVID-19. This table comes from immunoSEQ multiplex PCR, and its TCRdb copy is limited to in-frame clones, with some not included. In the table there are about 150,000 clones, 83% of which are singletons. Sequenced material: peripheral blood. The source is a woman older than 75 with acute or convalescent COVID-19.

This chain joins TRBV7-8 and TRBJ1-1; D is perhaps TRBD1 (5 bases). The germline gives CDR1 SGHVS, CDR2 FQNEAQ. The V gene lost 3 bases and the J gene lost 5 bases, with 16 bases spanning the gap. The CDR3 runs 15 residues. The CDR3 loop reads CASSFEFGRGTEAFF. In DNA form, the CDR3 reads TGTGCCAGCAGCTTCGAGTTCGGGAGGGGAACTGAAGCTTTCTTT.

This chain joins TRBV19 and TRBJ2-3; TRBD1 aligns across 10 bases. From germline, CDR1 is LNHDA and CDR2 SQIVND (reference sequence). The CDR3 runs to 15 residues. Trimming cost V 7 bases and J 4 bases; bases outside gene matches: 8. The CDR3 DNA follows: TGTGCCAGTACTCCTGACAGGGGGCTAGCAGATACGCAGTATTTT. It codes for CASTPDRGLADTQYF.

The CDR3 DNA sequence: TGTGCCAGCAGTTTCTACCGACAGGGCGGTGATAATGAAAAACTGTTTTTT. Its protein is CASSFYRQGGDNEKLFF. The chain couples TRBV28 to TRBJ1-4; TRBD1 matches at 7 bases. V trimming: 3 bases; J trimming: 4 bases; junction bases outside the gene matches: 11. The CDR3 has 17 residues. Germline CDR1 is MDHEN and CDR2 is SYDVKM.

J is TRBJ2-7 and V is TRBV19, with 7 nucleotides matching TRBD1. CDR1 is LNHDA, CDR2 SQIVND, per germline (reference sequence). V shed 5 bases and J 3 bases; nucleotides not matched to a gene: 10. This CDR3 comprises 15 residues. CDR3 amino acids: CASSYSTGQLYEQYF. DNA for the CDR3: TGTGCCAGTAGTTACTCTACGGGACAGCTCTACGAGCAGTACTTC.

The chain links TRBV5-4 to TRBJ2-3; TRBD1 agrees at 7 bases. CDR1 and CDR2 from the germline V gene are SGHNT and YYREEE (reference sequence). V lost 6 bases, J lost 4 bases, and 5 bases stayed unmatched. The CDR3 has 13 residues. CDR3 nucleotide sequence: TGTGCCAGCACCTCTGACAGGGCAGATACGCAGTATTTT. Protein: CASTSDRADTQYF. Full variable domain (outside the CDR3, taken from reference TRBV5-4 and TRBJ2-3): ETGVTQSPTHLIKTRGQQVTLRCSSQSGHNTVSWYQQALGQGPQFIFQYYREEENGRGNFPPRFSGLQFPNYSSELNVNALELDDSALYLCASTSDRADTQYFGPGTRLTVL.

The chain uses TRBV5-6 and TRBJ2-1, with D possibly matching TRBD1 (6 bases). V dropped 5 bases and J dropped 7 bases, with 16 bases sitting between them. The CDR3 is 14 residues long. Germline CDR1 and CDR2: SGHDT and YYEEEE. The CDR3 here is CASSSGQPGNEQFF. The CDR3 coding sequence is TGTGCCAGCAGTTCAGGACAGCCGGGGAATGAGCAGTTCTTC. The full variable domain, with the rest looked up from reference TRBV5-6 and TRBJ2-1, is DAGVTQSPTHLIKTRGQQVTLRCSPKSGHDTVSWYQQALGQGPQFIFQYYEEEERQRGNFPDRFSGHQFPNYSSELNVNALLLGDSALYLCASSSGQPGNEQFFGPGTRLTVL.

V is TRBV29-1 and J is TRBJ2-1; the D gene is possibly TRBD2 (5 bases). Germline assignment: CDR1 SQVTM and CDR2 ANQGSEA. This CDR3 comprises 14 residues. V lost 4 bases and J lost 0, with 10 bases in between. CDR3 protein: CSVGRARSYNEQFF. DNA for the CDR3: TGCAGCGTTGGGCGGGCTCGCTCCTACAATGAGCAGTTCTTC.

The chain employs TRBV5-1 and TRBJ2-3; D possibly corresponds to TRBD1 (6 bases). The V end was cut by 4 bases, the J end by 2 bases, with 14 bases between. CDR1 is SGHRS and CDR2 is YFSETQ in the germline V gene. The CDR3 sequence is 15 residues long. This chain's CDR3 is CASSVDSPPTDTQYF. In DNA, the CDR3 is TGCGCCAGCAGCGTGGACAGCCCTCCCACAGATACGCAGTATTTT. Complete variable domain (other parts from reference TRBV5-1 and TRBJ2-3): KAGVTQTPRYLIKTRGQQVTLSCSPISGHRSVSWYQQTPGQGLQFLFEYFSETQRNKGNFPGRFSGRQFSNSRSEMNVSTLELGDSALYLCASSVDSPPTDTQYFGPGTRLTVL.

The chain recombines TRBV25-1 with TRBJ2-1; TRBD2 might be the D (6 bases). This CDR3 region has 16 residues. The germline gives CDR1 MGHDK, CDR2 SYGVNS. V was trimmed by 4 bases and J by 0 bases, leaving 13 bases between them. In nucleotides, the CDR3 is TGTGCCAGCAGTGCCGCGGGGCCGAGCTCCTACAATGAGCAGTTCTTC. Translating it yields CASSAAGPSSYNEQFF.

The J gene is TRBJ2-4, the V gene TRBV5-1; TRBD1 matches at 7 bases. This CDR3 has 14 residues. Germline V CDR1 and CDR2: SGHRS, YFSETQ. With 5 bases clipped from V and 1 base from J, the junction kept 3 bases outside the gene matches. The CDR3 is CASSQTGAKNIQYF. The CDR3 bases are TGCGCCAGCAGTCAGACAGGGGCCAAAAACATTCAGTACTTC.

The V and J genes are TRBV27 and TRBJ2-7; TRBD2 might be the D (5 bases). V was pared by 5 bases and J by 6 bases, with 17 bases between. This CDR3 has 14 amino acids. Per germline, CDR1 MNHEY and CDR2 SMNVEV (reference sequence). The CDR3 DNA reads as TGTGCCAGCAGTCCCCTAGCCGGTCTTTCCGAGCAGTACTTC. This encodes CASSPLAGLSEQYF.

The rearrangement joins TRBV6-1 to TRBJ2-7; D is ambiguous. The CDR3 has 12 residues. Per the germline V gene, CDR1 is MNHNS and CDR2 is SASEGT. V was cut by 1 base and J by 6 bases, with 7 bases left in between. The CDR3 DNA follows: TGTGCCAGCAGTGAAGGGAGAAGCGAGCAGTACTTC. This sequence encodes CASSEGRSEQYF.

This clone has only one observation. The J gene is TRBJ2-5, the V gene TRBV7-8; 7 nucleotides align to TRBD2. From germline, CDR1 is SGHVS and CDR2 FQNEAQ. After removal of 1 base from V and 1 base from J, the junction contained 3 bases not matched to a gene. The CDR3 consists of 15 residues. The CDR3, as DNA: TGTGCCAGCAGCTTAGTCGCGGGAGTCCAAGAGACCCAGTACTTC. This encodes CASSLVAGVQETQYF.

The rearrangement links TRBV7-8 to TRBJ2-2; TRBD2 aligns across 9 bases. The CDR3 spans 13 residues. Unmatched junction bases numbered 1, after V lost 5 bases and J lost 6 bases. Germline CDR1 is SGHVS and CDR2 is FQNEAQ. CDR3 nucleotide sequence: TGTGCCAGCAGCCGCGGGGGGGCCGGGGAGCTGTTTTTT. It specifies CASSRGGAGELFF.

The rearrangement links TRBV6-2 or TRBV6-3 to TRBJ1-5; 9 bases line up with TRBD1. The V gene's germline CDR1 is MNHEY and CDR2 SVGEGT. The CDR3 totals 15 residues. V was clipped by 4 bases and J by 6 bases; unmatched bases: 7. The CDR3 DNA sequence: TGTGCCAGCAGTTCCGGACAGGGGATGTTTCAGCCCCAGCATTTT. Its translation is CASSSGQGMFQPQHF.

The chain combines TRBV5-4 with TRBJ1-2, with D possibly TRBD1 on 5 matching bases. From germline, CDR1 is SGHNT and CDR2 YYREEE (reference sequence). V gave up 1 base and J gave up 4 bases, with 14 bases separating them. This CDR3 has 15 residues. Here the CDR3 reads CASSLTGTEPYGYTF. DNA of the CDR3: TGTGCCAGCAGCTTGACAGGTACAGAGCCCTATGGCTACACCTTC.

The chain has TRBV2 and TRBJ2-5; D is uncertain. The CDR3 is 12 residues long. CDR1 is SNHLY and CDR2 is FYNNEI in the germline V gene. V lost 1 base and J 10 bases, leaving 10 bases between the germline ends. This CDR3 reads CASSEGWQNQYF. Here the CDR3 DNA reads TGTGCCAGCAGTGAAGGTTGGCAGAACCAGTACTTC.

V gene TRBV5-6 combines with J gene TRBJ1-4; 7 bases align to TRBD1. V shed 3 bases and J 1 base; nucleotides not matched to a gene: 12. This CDR3 has 18 amino acids. Germline CDR1 reads SGHDT; CDR2 reads YYEEEE. DNA for the CDR3: TGTGCCAGCAGCTCGGCGGGACAGTTCTTAAGAACTAATGAAAAACTGTTTTTT. Translating gives CASSSAGQFLRTNEKLFF.

The CDR3 DNA reads as TGTGCCAGTAGTACCCGACAGGGGGAAAAGGAGCAGTTCTTC. Its protein product is CASSTRQGEKEQFF. The chain links TRBV19 to TRBJ2-1; TRBD1 agrees at 9 bases. V lost 4 bases, J lost 10 bases, and 8 bases stayed unmatched. CDR3 size: 14 residues. CDR1 is LNHDA and CDR2 is SQIVND in the germline V gene (reference sequence).

The chain carries TRBV7-9 and TRBJ2-4; the match to TRBD2 covers 7 bases. V was pared by 3 bases and J by 11 bases, with 4 bases of the junction left unmatched. The V gene's germline CDR1 is SEHNR and CDR2 FQNEAQ (reference sequence). The CDR3 runs 12 residues. The CDR3 spells CASSFRDYLQYF. The CDR3 nucleotides are TGTGCCAGCAGCTTCCGGGACTACCTTCAGTACTTC.